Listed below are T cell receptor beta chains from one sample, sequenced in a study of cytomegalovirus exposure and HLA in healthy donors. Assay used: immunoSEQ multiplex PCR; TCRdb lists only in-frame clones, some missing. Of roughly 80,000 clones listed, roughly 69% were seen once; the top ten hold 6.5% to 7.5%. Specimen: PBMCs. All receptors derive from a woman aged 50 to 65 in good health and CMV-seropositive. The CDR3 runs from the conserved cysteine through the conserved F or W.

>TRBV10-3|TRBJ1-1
CAISELVNTEAFF
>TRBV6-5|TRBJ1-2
CASSAQGGDYGYTF
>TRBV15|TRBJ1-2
CATSRDDRGSHGYTF
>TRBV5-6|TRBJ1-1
CASSLWGGDTEAFF
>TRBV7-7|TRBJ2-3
CASSGERGGTDTQYF
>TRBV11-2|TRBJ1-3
CASSLANTIYF
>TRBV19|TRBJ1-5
CASSIDGFPGSNQPQHF
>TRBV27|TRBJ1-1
CASSLWGGNTEAFF
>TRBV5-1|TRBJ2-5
CASSLLAGGLETQYF
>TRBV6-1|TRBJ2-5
CASSLGTTETQYF
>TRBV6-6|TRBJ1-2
CASSQDYGYTF
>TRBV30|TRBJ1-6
CAWMGQFNSPLHF
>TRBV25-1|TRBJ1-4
CASSVGTGSTNEKLFF
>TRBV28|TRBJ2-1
CASSLAGEGYNEQFF
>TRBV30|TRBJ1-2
CAWSVRGGDGYTF
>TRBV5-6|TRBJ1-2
CASSLVDRREGPDDYGYTF
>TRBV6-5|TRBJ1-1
CASSDGQNTEAFF
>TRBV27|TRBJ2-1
CASLGARGQGEQFF
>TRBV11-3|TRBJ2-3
CASSPGGEITDTQYF
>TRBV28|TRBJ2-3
CASSSGDSNTQYF
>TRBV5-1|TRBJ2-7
CASSLGQGSDEQYF
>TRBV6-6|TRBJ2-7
CASRNSEQYF
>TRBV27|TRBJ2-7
CASSINARASGVYEQYF
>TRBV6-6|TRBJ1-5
CASSYEELTQPQHF
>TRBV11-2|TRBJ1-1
CASSLIGQGSEAFF
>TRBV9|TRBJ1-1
CASSEGVGGTEAFF
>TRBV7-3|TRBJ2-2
CASSLRSASATGELFF
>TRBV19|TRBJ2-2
CASSIGLGRAGELFF
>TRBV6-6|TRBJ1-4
CASSSFGQPGGEKLFF
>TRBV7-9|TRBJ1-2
CSSSQTGKGYTF
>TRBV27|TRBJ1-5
CASSLMTGENQPQHF
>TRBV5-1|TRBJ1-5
CASSVGQLSNQPQHF
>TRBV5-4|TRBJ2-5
CASSRGGDLAQYF
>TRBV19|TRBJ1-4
CASTRATNEKLFF
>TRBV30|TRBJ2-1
CAWSSGILNNEQFF
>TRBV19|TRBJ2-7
CASSRGDLSYEQYF
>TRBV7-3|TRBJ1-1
CASSSDRDTEAFF
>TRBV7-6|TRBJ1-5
CASSLGDYGNQPQHF
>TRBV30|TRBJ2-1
CAWDRVDEQFF
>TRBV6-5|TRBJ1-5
CASRRQPYGNQPQHF